A single T cell receptor (beta chain) is shown here with its context. The specificity of this receptor is unknown. No base quality information exists; no much larger clone differs at one position. The sample comes from a study of shared clonotypes between healthy human individuals (TCRdb year 2020). Background on the whole study: The cohort included a few men and a couple of women between 18 and 49 years of age. For each donor, CD4 naive and CD4 memory were each run on three plates, CD8 naive on two plates, and CD8 memory on one plate. Blood TCR repertoires of several healthy adults were deeply sequenced to estimate repertoire size and the extent of clonotype sharing between individuals. Libraries were prepared and TCR repertoires were sequenced by different laboratories using diverse techniques, in order to increase sequencing depth and limit assay-specific biases. Per donor, leukapheresis produced somewhere between about 0.94 and 9 billion PBMCs.

The donors were healthy, HIV-negative adults who had no recently reported acute infections or vaccinations. Every donor was a Caucasian adult residing in Nashville, Tennessee, USA. CD4+ T cells were enriched by magnetic negative selection; naive cells were then positively selected on CD45RA, and the negative fraction formed the memory subset. Blood was obtained by leukapheresis, after which PBMCs were separated by Ficoll-Histopaque density gradient centrifugation and cryopreserved in liquid nitrogen vapor phase. Analytical flow cytometry was used to check the purity and quantity of each magnetically sorted T cell population. Each sorted fraction had its genomic DNA isolated and then quantified by UV absorbance on a Nanodrop 2000c. TCR CDR3 regions were amplified from genomic DNA by multiplex PCR using the deep immunoSEQ assay. Extracted genomic DNA from each cell subset was distributed evenly across all wells of several immunoSEQ 96-well plates, and each plate was treated as a replicate. For sorted subsets, 150 to 200 ng genomic DNA, equal to tens of thousands of T cell genomes, was loaded into each replicate PCR. Purified libraries were measured with a Qubit 3.0 fluorometer, size-checked on a Bioanalyzer 2100, and measured again with the KAPA Library Quantification kit. Every immunoSEQ 96-well plate was sequenced on a dedicated single-read 150-cycle Illumina NextSeq 550 flow cell. The published analysis was carried out like this. Because only junctional sequences without quality scores were contained in the immunoSEQ output, filtering matching that applied to full-length reads could not be performed. Sequences were annotated with PyIR, a Python wrapper for IgBLAST v1.9, using IMGT germline references to assign V/J genes and CDR3. Any read was removed if the V/J assignment was weak (E-value above 1e-6), the CDR3 was missing, or the read contained stop codons, out-of-frame junctions, or ambiguous translated residues. V3J clonotypes were defined by identical inferred V gene, J gene, and CDR3 amino acid sequence. The percentage overlap between two repertoires was calculated by dividing the number of shared unique clonotypes by the size of the smaller repertoire. RTK rarefaction, the Chao1 estimator, and Recon v2.1 estimates of unobserved clonotypes were used to assess repertoire richness. Generation probabilities were computed with OLGA for all TCRbeta clonotypes obtained by the gDNA method from a few donors. In its TCRdb copy, this immuneACCESS table keeps in-frame sequences only and misses some clones. Where compared with another copy, unresolved V genes explain less than half of these, and the others have no known cause. That table is the source of V, J and clone size, and D and trimming were worked out from the DNA. This sample is represented by some 2,000,000 clones; 95% of them were singletons. The top ten hold 0.1% to 0.15% of the sample.

Overall study results and their limits: Incomplete sequencing was indicated by rarefaction of sorted-subset datasets, despite the large sequencing depth. Naive subsets generally had larger estimated clonotype richness than memory subsets did. About 4.5% of naive CD4, around 3.6% of naive CD8, 2.3% of memory CD4, and less than 0.45% of memory CD8 clonotypes were shared across several donors. Clonotypes shared by all four sorted-subset donors showed higher generation probabilities than non-shared clonotypes. Pairwise subsampling led to the expectation that sequencing depth would affect the degree of clonotype sharing among donors. The small number of donors limited the genetic and exposure-history diversity represented. Sampling was limited to blood, and TCR repertoires in tissue likely differ from TCR repertoires in blood.

Sample: naive CD4+ T cells sorted from blood. In the paper's terms, the cell subset or site label means: CD45RA+ positively selected. The sequence derives from a man between 18 and 29 years old in good health.

The DNA sequence is as follows: TGTGCCAGCTCACCACCCGCAGGGGTGACCGGGGAGCTGTTTTTT. Its product reads: CASSPPAGVTGELFF. The rearranged chain carries TRBV18 and TRBJ2-2; TRBD1 is possibly the D segment (6 matching bases). Trimming at the junction amounts to 0 bases on V and 5 bases on J, and the germline ends lie 10 bases apart. Taken from the germline V gene, the CDR1 and CDR2 loops are KGHSH and LQKENI. Including cysteine and phenylalanine, the CDR3 has 15 amino acids. Left in the record is the CDR3 DNA by itself, 45 bases read in frame from the first base. The variable domain in full, with residues beyond the CDR3 obtained from the reference TRBV18 and TRBJ2-2 genes, is NAGVMQNPRHLVRRRGQEARLRCSPMKGHSHVYWYRQLPEEGLKFMVYLQKENIIDESGMPKERFSAEFPKEGPSILRIQQVVRGDSAAYFCASSPPAGVTGELFFGEGSRLTVL.